The clone carrying this T cell receptor beta chain was observed a few times. Antigen unknown. Via MiXCR, TCRdb re-called the 5' RACE reads, giving one row per CDR3 protein. The data show 180,000 or so distinct CDR3 sequences, with around 10% seen just once and roughly 29% held by the top ten. The data stem from a study of CD8 T cells in ankylosing spondylitis. Overall study findings and caveats: Matched ankylosing spondylitis synovial fluid reportedly showed significant enrichment of disease-linked clones. CD8+ cells made up the disease-linked clones, which were relatively rare in peripheral blood.

The V gene lost 0 bases and the J gene lost 5 bases, with 8 bases spanning the gap. This CDR3 is 14 amino acids long. Germline V gene sequence: CDR1 MNHEY, CDR2 SMNVEV (reference sequence). The gene calls are TRBV27 and TRBJ2-1, with TRBD1 as a possible D gene (5 bases). This TCR came from a male donor with ankylosing spondylitis or in good health (not recorded which). The sample comprised blood, either unsorted or a sorted T cell fraction (not recorded which). Here the CDR3 reads CASSLSTGNNEQFF. For the CDR3, the DNA is TGTGCCAGCAGTTTATCAACAGGAAACAATGAGCAGTTCTTC.